This TCR beta chain was captured by sequencing in a study of cytomegalovirus exposure and HLA in healthy donors (dated by TCRdb to 2016 to 2017). Some background on the complete study: In an earlier analysis of 587 of the donors, approximately 260 Gb of sequence data and approximately 100 million unique TCR beta sequences from approximately 180 million T cells were reported. Class I and class II HLA loci were covered by the typing at four-digit resolution. To study patterns of TCR occurrence, a later analysis re-analyzed previously published TCR beta repertoires from several hundred donors and added high-resolution HLA genotyping. Of the 300 to 450 genotyped donors, approximately 81% were placed in the genetic ancestry cluster associated with self-reported Caucasian donors. The study profiled the T cell repertoires of fewer than 850 subjects by immunosequencing and related them to cytomegalovirus serostatus. In addition to the first cohort of approximately 650 subjects, a separate validation cohort of 130 or so different subjects was used. In a later genetic analysis, genome-wide SNP genotypes for about three fifths of the roughly 670 donors were used, and that subset was treated as a discovery cohort. To predict cytomegalovirus infection status, the study combined high-throughput TCR immunosequencing, statistical association of individual TCRs with disease status, and machine learning. Roughly 300 gigabases of sequencing data and around 90 million unique TCR sequences made up an early release that covered over 550 HLA-typed donors. All discovery cohort repertoires had been generated on a single sequencing platform. A handful of DR-DQ haplotypes were handled as single units for association and clustering because linkage in the cohort was strong. An earlier analysis of several hundred of the donors applied high-throughput TCR beta sequencing to assess whether each TCR beta V gene segment acted as functional or pseudogenic. On average, around 240,000 unique TCR beta nucleotide sequences were sequenced per donor among more than 350 genotyped donors of the cohort, with about 19% of those sequences being non-productive. Typing coverage differed by locus: A, B, C, DRB1 and DQB1 were typed in roughly 620-630 donors, DQA1 in around 500, DPA1 in 600 to 610, and DPB1 in 400 to 480. The study was designed to test whether signatures of past pathogen exposure could be identified by cataloging public T cell receptors. Alongside the repertoire data, information on donor age, sex, ethnicity and CMV serostatus was compiled. In the later analysis, no new phenotypic data were used to find candidate immune exposures; instead, reliance was placed on TCR beta sequences and their occurrence across donors.

The cohort was made up of 666 healthy bone marrow donors. At the time of sampling, every cohort member was nominally healthy, though immune exposures that went unrecorded were likely present. The donor was CMV seropositive and belonged to the group of 250 to 350 seropositive cohort members. Every donor gave a peripheral blood sample, and the peripheral blood mononuclear cells from that sample were used for TCR beta sequencing. Genomic DNA extraction from the blood cell samples was performed with the Qiagen DNeasy Blood Extraction Kit. The germline V gene (reference sequence) provides CDR1 LNHNV and CDR2 YYDKDF. The CDR3 contains 13 residues, cysteine and phenylalanine counted. Only CDR3 DNA remains: 39 bases, in frame from the first base. V drops 6 bases and J drops 0 bases, leaving 9 bases in between. The research as a whole found: The authors suggested that the approach could potentially be extended to other disease states and immunological phenotypes. Across donors, most TCR sequences were observed very rarely, whereas some public TCRs were present in many individuals. According to a later analysis, parvovirus B19, influenza, CMV and Epstein-Barr virus appeared linked to several top co-occurrence clusters. According to a later analysis, most CMV-associated TCR beta chains appeared to be HLA-restricted, and the HLA associations seemed to be driven largely by CMV exposure. Correlated functional status among segregating V segments might be attributable to linkage disequilibrium, but an unknown experimental factor could not be ruled out. In vitro tests confirmed that a few of the cytomegalovirus-associated TCR beta chains recognize cytomegalovirus antigens. A further reported finding was that TCR beta sequences accurately predicted the HLA-A and HLA-B alleles for most subjects in the first cohort. Cytomegalovirus status was reported to be diagnosed by the classifier with high specificity and sensitivity in both the original and validation cohorts. A total of 150 to 200 TCR beta chains were listed by the study as associated with cytomegalovirus. In a later analysis, HLA-associated TCR beta chains were found to be more clonally expanded and to have lower generation probabilities than equally common non-associated chains. For the cohort, immune exposure information was limited to CMV serostatus. Some IMGT-functional V segments, including TRBV6-2 and TRBV6-3, could not be told apart with the 87-base-pair reads, so those segments were excluded. A cluster of highly shared sequence variants was judged likely to be a technical artifact of the sequencing pipeline. In a later genetic analysis, a missense DCLRE1C variant was associated with V-gene and J-gene trimming of TCR beta chains, and the association was replicated in an independent cohort. Sequencing depth was assumed to be roughly uniform across donors in the presence/absence analyses, though that assumption may not hold. A later analysis found that TCR association rates varied across HLA loci, with DRB1 alleles showing the most associated TCRs and HLA-C alleles the fewest. Broadly in line with IMGT annotations, most TCR beta V segments showed up in productive rearrangements about 87% or about 30% of the time in an earlier analysis of around 600 of the donors. Because HLA typing was missing for some donors at each locus, association tests included only the typed subset. Because counts were too low, more than 15 rarely observed V segments, including chromosome 9 orphons, were left out of the earlier analysis of 500 to 750 of the donors. In this cohort, only TCR beta chains were sequenced, and detectable features were limited by the absence of alpha or paired-chain data. In a later genetic analysis, fewer N-insertions in productive TCRs were reported among donors in an Asian-associated ancestry cluster than the roughly 700-donor mean. When HLA alleles, especially DR and DQ, strongly co-occurred, attributing TCR associations to individual alleles was difficult. A later analysis associated about 18,000 TCR beta sequences with specific HLA alleles at a false discovery rate of 0.05.

The library was made by the immunoSEQ multiplex PCR assay. For the multiplex PCR, a mixture combining 60 forward primers for TCR Vbeta segments and 13 reverse primers for TCR Jbeta segments was used. Amplification of the CDR3 region of rearranged TCR beta genes was performed with a multiplex PCR assay on genomic DNA. Amplified TCR beta libraries were sequenced as 87-base-pair reads on the Illumina HiSeq System. Per the original workflow: A later analysis counted tens of millions of unique TCR beta chains across the 600 to 850 repertoires, and some 11 million of these chains were shared by at least two donors. To remove PCR and sequencing errors, raw reads were error-corrected and collapsed into unique sequences using a nearest-neighbor algorithm that merged closely related sequences. V, D and J gene segments were assigned by aligning CDR3 sequences to IMGT reference sequences. For a sequence to be retained, a match of at least six nucleotides was required to both a V gene segment and a J gene segment. Rearrangements were classified as productive when the CDR3 lacked stop codons and remained in frame with V and J, and all other rearrangements were classified as non-productive. CDR3 was defined by IMGT convention, running from the second conserved V-encoded cysteine to the conserved J-encoded phenylalanine. The earlier analysis of about 640 of the donors excluded any sequence lacking an unambiguous match to a single V gene segment. An earlier analysis of approximately 590 of the donors classified V segments as functional when productive rearrangements were above 56.7% and as segregating when the standard deviation between donors was above 5%. A statistical classification framework was built to diagnose cytomegalovirus status from the catalog of TCR beta chain sequences. In a later analysis, V and J genes were assigned by comparing TCR nucleotide sequences against IMGT/GENE-DB human TR gene sequences. Using the TCRdist pipeline, a later analysis assigned CDR3 sequences along with most-parsimonious VDJ recombination scenarios. A later analysis defined each TCR beta chain by its CDR3 amino acid sequence plus V-gene family, and excluded reads lacking a unique V-gene family. A later analysis removed 550 to 650 highly shared, low-generation-probability nucleotide sequences to deal with suspected cross-contamination and a sequencing artifact. In a later analysis, a clonal expansion index for each public chain was calculated from normalized within-repertoire ranks of inferred template counts. Generation probabilities in a later analysis came from a VDJ recombination model fitted to out-of-frame rearrangements, and those results were checked against IGoR. Hypergeometric tests were used in a later analysis to score TCR-TCR, TCR-HLA and TCR-CMV co-occurrence, with a repertoire-size bias correction applied to the TCR pairs. A later analysis estimated false discovery rates by permuting HLA or CMV assignments 20 times. In a later analysis, co-occurring TCRs were grouped with DBSCAN, and TCRdist sequence similarity was added when clustering was performed within HLA-allele-positive subsets. For co-occurrence clustering, repertoires with fewer than 30,000 or more than 120,000 public chains were excluded, along with roughly 5 repertoires with anomalous nucleotide sharing. In TCRdb, the immuneACCESS table is reduced to in-frame sequences with V and J assigned. These tables do not hold every clone; where another copy was compared, an unresolved V gene accounts for under half, and the others remain unexplained. V and J calls and clone size are copied from that table; D and trimming were computed from the DNA. The sample table contains under 150,000 clones; only one count was recorded for around 78% of them. About 6.6% of the sample lies in the top ten.

This clone occurred a few times. Its binding antigen is unknown. Base qualities are not recorded, but no much larger clone differs from it by a single base. This specimen includes other DNA sequences encoding the same CDR3. The sequence links TRBV15 to TRBJ2-7; D gene: possibly TRBD2, on 6 matching bases. Sequencing was carried out using PBMCs. The receptor was isolated from a woman aged 40-49 years in good health and CMV-seropositive. In nucleotides, the sequence is TGTGCCACCAGGGAGGGGCACTCCTACGAGCAGTACTTC. Its coded protein is CATREGHSYEQYF.